This T cell receptor (beta chain) was found in a study of OX40 agonist ivuxolimab in advanced cancers. Libraries were prepared by immunoSEQ multiplex PCR; TCRdb keeps only in-frame clonotypes and omits some of them. The table shows about 76,000 clones, with around 81% occurring only once. Study-level points and caveats: With doses of 0.1-3.0 mg/kg, partial responders showed among the lowest clonal expansion. On average, a greater number of expanded clones characterised CD8+ T cells relative to CD4+. There was clonal expansion of CD4+ and CD8+ blood T cells by week 6 at 0.1 to 3.0 mg/kg. Antigen specificity of clonally expanded peripheral T cells was not established.

The CDR3 runs 17 residues. Germline-derived CDR1 and CDR2 are KGHSH and LQKENI. J was trimmed by 6 bases and V by 5 bases; bases with no gene match: 8. About this clone: The antigen is undetermined.

This TCR was sampled from an adult with an advanced solid tumor such as melanoma, head and neck, liver or kidney cancer. The chain has TRBV18 and TRBJ2-3; TRBD2 aligns across 16 bases. The sample was CD4+ or CD8+ T cells sorted from blood, taken in a trial of the OX40 agonist ivuxolimab. CDR3 nucleotides: TGTGCCAGCTCATCATCCGGGACTAGCGGGGGGGCGGATACGCAGTATTTT. It specifies CASSSSGTSGGADTQYF.